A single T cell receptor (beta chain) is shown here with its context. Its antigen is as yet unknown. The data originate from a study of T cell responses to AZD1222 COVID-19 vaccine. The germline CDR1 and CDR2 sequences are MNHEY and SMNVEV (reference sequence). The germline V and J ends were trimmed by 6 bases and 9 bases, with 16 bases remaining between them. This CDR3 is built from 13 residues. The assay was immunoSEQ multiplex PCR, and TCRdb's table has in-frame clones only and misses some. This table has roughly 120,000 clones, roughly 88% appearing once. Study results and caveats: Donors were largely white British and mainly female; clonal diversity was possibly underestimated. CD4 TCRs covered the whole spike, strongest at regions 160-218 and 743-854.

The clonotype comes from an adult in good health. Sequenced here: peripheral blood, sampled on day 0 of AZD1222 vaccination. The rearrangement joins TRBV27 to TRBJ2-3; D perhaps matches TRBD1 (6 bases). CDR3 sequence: CASSPGTPPTQYF. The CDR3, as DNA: TGTGCCAGCAGCCCCGGGACACCCCCAACGCAGTATTTT.